The TCR beta chain described here comes from a study of T cell changes during pregnancy in multiple sclerosis. Using immunoSEQ multiplex PCR, the repertoire was profiled, and TCRdb retains in-frame clones only, with some absent. Among more than 45,000 clones listed, about 90% were seen once. The clonotype was recovered from a female donor with multiple sclerosis, enrolled in a pregnancy study. Sequenced here: CD4+ T cells from peripheral blood mononuclear cells, sampled after pregnancy.

CDR3 region: CAQGRLYGYTF. CDR3 nucleotide sequence: TGTGCCCAGGGTAGGCTCTATGGCTACACCTTC. The chain carries TRBV30 and TRBJ1-2; a weak D match, TRBD1 (5 bases). The CDR3 sequence is 11 residues long. Between the trimmed V and J ends, which lost 8 bases and 4 bases, there was a span of 11 bases. CDR1 GTSNPN and CDR2 SVGIG come from the germline V gene (reference sequence).